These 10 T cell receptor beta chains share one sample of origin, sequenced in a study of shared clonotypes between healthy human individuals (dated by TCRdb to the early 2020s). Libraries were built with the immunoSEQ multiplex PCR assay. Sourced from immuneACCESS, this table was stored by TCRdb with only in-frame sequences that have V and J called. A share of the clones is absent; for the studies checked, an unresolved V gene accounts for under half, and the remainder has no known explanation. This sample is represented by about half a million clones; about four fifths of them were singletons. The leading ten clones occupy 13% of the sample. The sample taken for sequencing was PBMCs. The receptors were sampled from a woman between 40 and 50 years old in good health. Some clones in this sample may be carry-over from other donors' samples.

The CDR3 sequence: CASISTGRRGNTIYF. CDR3 DNA sequence: TGTGCCAGCATCTCAACAGGGCGGCGGGGAAACACCATATATTTT. The chain couples TRBV21-1 to TRBJ1-3; the table gives TRBD1 as D, unverified against the DNA. TRBV21-1 is an annotated pseudogene. CDR3 length: 15 amino acids.

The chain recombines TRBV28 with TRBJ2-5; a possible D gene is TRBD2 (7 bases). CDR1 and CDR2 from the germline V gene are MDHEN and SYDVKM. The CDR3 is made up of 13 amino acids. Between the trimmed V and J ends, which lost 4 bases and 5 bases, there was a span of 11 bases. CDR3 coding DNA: TGTGCCAGCAGTTGGGGAGGGGGGGAGACCCAGTACTTC. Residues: CASSWGGGETQYF.

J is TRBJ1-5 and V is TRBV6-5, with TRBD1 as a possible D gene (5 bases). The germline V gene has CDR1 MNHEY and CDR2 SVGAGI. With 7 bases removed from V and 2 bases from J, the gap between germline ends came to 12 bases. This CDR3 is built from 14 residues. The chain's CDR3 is CASTPGSGNQPQHF. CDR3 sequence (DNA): TGTGCCAGCACCCCAGGGTCGGGCAATCAGCCCCAGCATTTT.

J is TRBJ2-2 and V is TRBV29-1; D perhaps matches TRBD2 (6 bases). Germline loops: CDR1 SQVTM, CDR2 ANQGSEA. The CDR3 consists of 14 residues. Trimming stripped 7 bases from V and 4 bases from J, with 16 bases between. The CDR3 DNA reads TGCAGCGGGGGGGAGATGGACGGCACCGGGGAGCTGTTTTTT. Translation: CSGGEMDGTGELFF.

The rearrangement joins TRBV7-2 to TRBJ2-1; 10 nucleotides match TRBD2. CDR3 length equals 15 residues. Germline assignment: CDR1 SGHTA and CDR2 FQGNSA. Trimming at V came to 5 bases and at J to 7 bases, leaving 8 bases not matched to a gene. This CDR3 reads CASSLSSGSFNEQFF. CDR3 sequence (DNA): TGTGCCAGCAGCCTTTCTAGCGGGAGTTTTAATGAGCAGTTCTTC.

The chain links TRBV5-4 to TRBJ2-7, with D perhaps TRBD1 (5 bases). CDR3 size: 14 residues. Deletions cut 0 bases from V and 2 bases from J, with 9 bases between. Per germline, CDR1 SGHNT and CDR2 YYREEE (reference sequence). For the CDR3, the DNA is TGTGCCAGCAGCTTGGAACAGGTAACCTACGAGCAGTACTTC. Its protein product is CASSLEQVTYEQYF.

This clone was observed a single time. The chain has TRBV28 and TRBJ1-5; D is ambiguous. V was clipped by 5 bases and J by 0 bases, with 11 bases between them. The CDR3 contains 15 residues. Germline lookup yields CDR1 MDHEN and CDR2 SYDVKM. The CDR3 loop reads CASSDVAFSNQPQHF. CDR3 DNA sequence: TGTGCCAGCAGTGACGTGGCTTTTAGCAATCAGCCCCAGCATTTT.

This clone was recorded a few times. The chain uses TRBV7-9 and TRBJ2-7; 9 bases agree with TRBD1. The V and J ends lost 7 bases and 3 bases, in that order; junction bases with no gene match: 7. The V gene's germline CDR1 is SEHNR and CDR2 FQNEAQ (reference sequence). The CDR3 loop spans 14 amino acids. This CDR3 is CASIPRDRDYEQYF. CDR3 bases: TGTGCCAGCATTCCGAGGGACAGGGACTACGAGCAGTACTTC.

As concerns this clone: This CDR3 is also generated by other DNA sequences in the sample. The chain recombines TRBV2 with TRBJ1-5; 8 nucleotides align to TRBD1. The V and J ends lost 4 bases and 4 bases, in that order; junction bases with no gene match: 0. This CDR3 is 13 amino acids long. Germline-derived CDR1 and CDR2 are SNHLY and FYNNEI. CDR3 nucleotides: TGTGCCAGCAGTGGACAGGGGAATCAGCCCCAGCATTTT. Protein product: CASSGQGNQPQHF.

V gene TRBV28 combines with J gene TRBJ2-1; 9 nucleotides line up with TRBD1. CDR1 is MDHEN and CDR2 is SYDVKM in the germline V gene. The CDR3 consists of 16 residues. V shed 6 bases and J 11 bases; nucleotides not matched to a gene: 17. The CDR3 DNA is TGTGCCAGCAGCCTCACCCCCGGGACAGGGCCCCAAAAGCAGTTCTTC. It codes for CASSLTPGTGPQKQFF.